This T cell receptor beta chain was retrieved from a study of T-cell reconstitution after alpha-beta-depleted transplantation in children. Researchers prepared the TCRbeta library using unique molecular identifiers, the study reports. TCRdb fed the PCR reads into MiXCR, producing one record per CDR3 protein. In the table there are hundreds of thousands of distinct CDR3 sequences, more than 20% of which are singletons. The CDR3 extends over 13 amino acids. The V gene's germline CDR1 is LGHNA and CDR2 YNFKEQ. Deletions cut 1 base from V and 12 bases from J, with 10 bases between. The source was PBMCs, mostly from graft donor cells, collected 360 days after TCRalphabeta/CD19-depleted stem cell transplant. The TCR originated in a female patient aged 2-15 years who had a stem cell transplant for congenital amegakaryocytic thrombocytopenia, so the T cells may come from the graft donor. The chain carries TRBV4-2 and TRBJ1-6; D ambiguous. The CDR3 DNA reads TGTGCCAGCAGCCAAGGGGGTCGGGAACCCCTCCACTTT. Translating gives CASSQGGREPLHF.